Detailed here is one T cell receptor (beta chain). Its recognized antigen is unknown. No qualities accompany the bases; no much larger clone lies one base away. The entry originates in a study of blood T cell repertoires in COVID-19 (dated by TCRdb to the early 2020s). In the study overall: Samples covering the acute and convalescent phases of COVID-19 were provided by collaborators in the United States, Italy and Spain. The samples were drawn from two sources: the first 160 participants of the ongoing ImmuneRACE study, and 1,000 to 1,500 subjects contributed by 6 global collaborators. HLA class I and class II types, where available, came from metadata supplied by the sample provider rather than from assay-based typing. The prospective study material was composed of cDNA or gDNA derived from T cells, B-cell-depleted T cells, or PBMCs. The dataset comprised deeply sampled blood TCRbeta repertoires from subjects exposed to, actively infected with, or recovered from COVID-19. The repertoires were released in a freely available public database meant as a resource for research on the immune response to SARS-CoV-2. Nearly every sample came with metadata listing a de-identified subject ID, COVID-19 status, age in years and sex. General conclusions and limits of the study: The quantity of clinical and demographic metadata differed by source and by participant and was supplied without curation.

The immunoSEQ Assay, a bias-controlled multiplex PCR, was used to amplify TCRbeta CDR3 regions from genomic DNA. On the authors' methods: The number of nucleated cells in each sample was estimated from the amplification of reference gene primers within the assay. To quantify the absolute abundance of each unique TCRbeta CDR3 rearrangement, sequence reads were collapsed and filtered. For each sample, productive Simpson clonality was calculated by taking the square root of Simpson's diversity index across productive rearrangements. TCRdb carries this immuneACCESS record with in-frame sequences only. Its versions omit some clonotypes, under half of them owing to an unresolved V gene in the studies checked, with the rest unexplained. The V and J calls and the clone size are those of that table, but D and trimming were determined from the DNA. Recorded for this sample are a few hundred thousand clones; roughly 85% of them occurred a single time. Roughly 3% of the sample belongs to the ten largest clones.

Whole blood was collected in K2EDTA tubes by collaborating institutions according to the institutions' own protocols. For TCRbeta analysis, collaborators shipped samples as frozen whole blood, isolated PBMCs, or DNA extracted from either of those sample types. Trimming removed 0 bases from V and 3 bases from J; the gene matches leave 5 bases unexplained. Inclusive of the bounding cysteine and phenylalanine, the CDR3 is 16 residues long. Of all the DNA, just the CDR3 is kept, 48 bases in frame from base 1. Looking up the germline V gene yields CDR1 MGHRA and CDR2 YSYEKL. Sequencing was done on a sample of peripheral blood. The TCR was taken from a man aged 18 to 30 with active or convalescent COVID-19. The rearranged chain carries TRBV4-1 and TRBJ2-1, with 7 junctional bases fitting TRBD1. The nucleotides read TGCGCCAGCAGCCAAGAAAGGACAGGTCTCTACAATGAGCAGTTCTTC. Its protein reads: CASSQERTGLYNEQFF.